This T cell receptor (beta chain) appears in the sequencing data of a study of molecular identifiers for immune sequencing clone quantification. This clonotype was detected many times. TCRdb itself ran the PCR reads through MiXCR, one entry per CDR3 protein. This table has tens of thousands of distinct CDR3 sequences, roughly a fifth appearing once. Specimen: naive CD8+ T cells from blood, with Jurkat cell RNA spiked in. Subset noted: FACS-sorted CD8+CD4-CCR7+CD45RA+ naive T cells. The sequence came from a human donor in good health. Some libraries in this study had Jurkat cell RNA spiked in.

The CDR3 loop is CASTTPYSNQPQHF. CDR3 DNA: TGTGCCAGTACCACACCGTATAGCAATCAGCCCCAGCATTTT. The chain couples TRBV19 to TRBJ1-5; no clear D. Per germline, CDR1 LNHDA and CDR2 SQIVND (reference sequence). Between the trimmed V and J ends, which lost 7 bases and 0 bases, there was a span of 10 bases. CDR3 length equals 14 residues.